These T cell receptor beta chains were read from a single sample in a study of blood T cell repertoires in COVID-19. The protocol was immunoSEQ multiplex PCR, while the TCRdb copy is restricted to in-frame clones and leaves out a portion. The sample consists of under 200,000 clones, around 84% of them appearing once. The source material was PBMCs or T cells enriched from blood (not recorded which). Receptor source: a woman under 40 who had been exposed to COVID-19. CDR3s include the opening cysteine and the closing phenylalanine or tryptophan. The D gene is left open where the match is weak. Some rows mark clone size as missing; the rest say once, few, many or name a class of expanded clone.

j_gene,d_gene,abundance,v_gene,CDR3nt,CDR3aa
TRBJ1-4,TRBD1,-,TRBV5-8,TGTGCCAGCAGCTCAAACACAGGGGGCAATGAAAAACTGTTTTTT,CASSSNTGGNEKLFF
TRBJ1-5,-,-,TRBV11-2,TGTGCCAGCAGCCAGGAGGGTCAGCCCCAGCATTTT,CASSQEGQPQHF
TRBJ1-2,TRBD1,-,TRBV3-1/TRBV3-2,TGTGCCAGCAGCTTAGGGACAGGGGGTAATTATGGCTACACCTTC,CASSLGTGGNYGYTF
TRBJ2-5,TRBD2,-,TRBV7-3,TGTGCCAGCAGCTTTACGGGACTAGCAGGGGAGACCCAGTACTTC,CASSFTGLAGETQYF
TRBJ1-2,-,-,TRBV7-2,TGTGCCAGCAGCTTAGTCCAACTTGGGACAACTAACTATGGCTACACCTTC,CASSLVQLGTTNYGYTF
TRBJ1-2,-,few,TRBV5-1,TGCGCCAGCAGCTTGGATTACAGCTATGGCTACACCTTC,CASSLDYSYGYTF
TRBJ2-3,TRBD2,-,TRBV6-4,TGTGCCAGCAGGAGCGGGGGAGGAACAGATACGCAGTATTTT,CASRSGGGTDTQYF
TRBJ2-3,-,-,TRBV5-1,TGCGCCAGCAGCTCCTTACTGAGCACAGATACGCAGTATTTT,CASSSLLSTDTQYF
TRBJ2-5,-,once,TRBV29-1,TGCAGTCTTTGGGGGGACCGCCAAGAGACCCAGTACTTC,CSLWGDRQETQYF
TRBJ1-4,TRBD1,-,TRBV6-5,TGTGCCAGCAGTTACCGGGGACAGGGTGGTGAAAAACTGTTTTTT,CASSYRGQGGEKLFF
TRBJ2-3,TRBD2,-,TRBV5-5,TGTGCCAGCAGCTTGGCCCTTGCGGGGGGGCTACAGCTCACAGATACGCAGTATTTT,CASSLALAGGLQLTDTQYF
TRBJ2-5,TRBD1,-,TRBV2,TGTGCCAGCAGTGAAGCACCAGGACAGGACCAAGAGACCCAGTACTTC,CASSEAPGQDQETQYF
TRBJ1-3,-,-,TRBV4-2,TGTGCCAGCAGCCTCGGTCCGGGAACCACCGGAAACACCATATATTTT,CASSLGPGTTGNTIYF
TRBJ2-1,TRBD2,-,TRBV11-2,TGTGCCAGCAGCTTAGCTCCGGGACTAGTCTCCTACAATGAGCAGTTCTTC,CASSLAPGLVSYNEQFF
TRBJ1-2,-,-,TRBV25-1,TGTGCCAGCAGTGAAAAGGGGTATTGGGACTATGGCTACACCTTC,CASSEKGYWDYGYTF